This T cell receptor (beta chain) was retrieved from a study of shared clonotypes between healthy human individuals. The study's findings and limits: Naive subsets generally had larger estimated richness than memory subsets. Rarefaction showed that sequencing of sorted subsets was incomplete (despite large depth).

The sorted-subset replicate PCRs were given 200 ng DNA, which is roughly 30,000 T cell genomes. In the authors' methods: Filtering differed because ImmunoSEQ produced junction-only sequences that carried no quality scores. Assay: immunoSEQ multiplex PCR; the TCRdb copy retains only in-frame clones and omits some. Clonal size and the V and J genes are those of that table, whereas D and trimming came from the DNA. This table has under 550,000 clones, about 95% appearing once. Remarks on this clone: Its antigen is still unknown.

Sequencing input: naive CD4+ T cells sorted from blood. The subset: CD45RA+ positively selected. The TCR comes from a woman aged 25 to 45 in good health.

The CDR3 DNA sequence: TGTGCCAGCACCGGGACTTCTCAACTTGGTGAGCAGTACTTC. It codes for CASTGTSQLGEQYF. This chain joins TRBV7-9 and TRBJ2-7; D perhaps matches TRBD2 (6 bases). CDR1 is SEHNR, CDR2 FQNEAQ, per germline (reference sequence). This CDR3 is built from 14 residues. V was pared by 7 bases and J by 7 bases, with 20 bases between.